This T cell receptor (beta chain) was recovered during a study of PD-1 blockade in mismatch repair-deficient tumors. Study-wide context: Patients had approximately 12 mismatch repair-deficient cancer types, all previously treated and progressing. Overall study results and limits: After pembrolizumab, tumor-resident clones rose rapidly, then generally contracted before radiologic responses.

CDR1 and CDR2 from the germline V gene are LNHDA and SQIVND (reference sequence). CDR3 length: 14 residues. Trimming shortened V by 5 bases and J by 10 bases, and 18 bases separated the two germline ends. Notes on this clone: Its specificity is not known.

PCR or immunohistochemistry showed mismatch repair deficiency in every enrolled patient. A few pembrolizumab responders had their TCRs sequenced. Repertoires were generated with immunoSEQ multiplex PCR, while TCRdb's copy carries only in-frame clones and drops some. Of about 68,000 clones listed, around four fifths are singletons. The clonotype was recovered from an adult with mismatch repair-deficient cancer. The V gene is TRBV19, the J gene TRBJ2-1, with D possibly matching TRBD1 (5 bases). Sequenced here: peripheral blood, sampled 2 weeks after starting pembrolizumab. The CDR3 bases are TGTGCCAGTAGTGGCAGGGCGGCGTTGTGGGAGCAGTTCTTC. It specifies CASSGRAALWEQFF.